This T cell receptor (beta chain) derives from a study of T cell clonotyping in hematopoietic cell transplantation. Of note for this clone: Its antigen is still unknown.

The CDR3 sequence is 13 residues long. Germline CDR1 GTSNPN, CDR2 SVGIG (reference sequence). Between the trimmed V and J ends, which lost 3 bases and 4 bases, there was a span of 12 bases. This table comes from immunoSEQ multiplex PCR, and its TCRdb copy is limited to in-frame clones, with some not included. This sample has around 12,000 clones; about half occur once, and the top ten carry 9.5% to 13%. Whole-study results and caveats: Pathologically expanded recipient clonotypes increased progressively from day 30 to day 180 as diversity fell. Broader posttransplant TCR repertoire diversity was predicted by graft donor and pretransplant recipient Inverse Simpson Index values.

The receptor was derived from a man aged 45-65 years in good health. Some clones in this sample may be carry-over from other donors' samples. Sequenced input: peripheral blood mononuclear cells. This rearrangement joins TRBV30 to TRBJ2-5, with D unresolved. The CDR3 region is CAWSIRAGETQYF. CDR3 DNA: TGTGCCTGGAGCATTCGAGCCGGAGAGACCCAGTACTTC. Complete variable domain (other parts from reference TRBV30 and TRBJ2-5): SQTIHQWPATLVQPVGSPLSLECTVEGTSNPNLYWYRQAAGRGLQLLFYSVGIGQISSEVPQNLSASRPQDRQFILSSKKLLLSDSGFYLCAWSIRAGETQYFGPGTRLLVL.